This entry describes one T cell receptor (beta chain). Its antigen is still unknown. These data belong to a study of vaccination and CD4 T cells after COVID-19. Study summary: Nasal swab PCR identified SARS-CoV-2 in the convalescent patients, of whom nine were mild and one severe.

The treatment here: roughly 11-day PBMC culture with coronavirus spike peptide pools or control peptides (ViraFEST assay). The Oncomine TCR Beta short-read assay sequenced DNA from cultured CD4+ T cells. TCRdb used MiXCR to reprocess the PCR reads, holding one entry per CDR3 protein. The sample contains under 11,000 distinct CDR3 sequences, more than 25% of which appear only once. Germline trimming cut 4 bases from V and 5 bases from J; bases unmatched to any gene: 3. The CDR3 is 13 amino acids. CDR1 GTSNPN and CDR2 SVGIG come from the germline V gene (reference sequence). This TCR derives from a human donor with COVID-19. V gene TRBV30 combines with J gene TRBJ1-5, with 9 bases aligning to TRBD1. Sequenced: cultured CD4+ T cells from blood. This CDR3 is CAWNDRGDQPQHF. The CDR3 nucleotides read TGTGCCTGGAACGACAGGGGGGATCAGCCCCAGCATTTT.